Included here is one TCR beta chain sequence, with context. The same CDR3 can be traced to other DNA sequences in this sample. Self-reported history from a screening survey and questionnaire set each donor's cohort. This sample is part of a study of blood T cell repertoires in COVID-19. Clones were sequenced by immunoSEQ multiplex PCR, and TCRdb holds only the in-frame ones, with some missing. The sample contains some 300,000 clones, approximately 88% of which appear only once. The receptor was isolated from a woman aged 40 to 55 who had recovered from COVID-19. Sample: PBMCs or T cells enriched from blood (not recorded which).

Written as DNA, the CDR3 is TGCGCCAGCAGCTTGGCAGGGGACACTGAAGCTTTCTTT. Translated, it gives CASSLAGDTEAFF. The chain is built from TRBV5-1 and TRBJ1-1; the D gene is possibly TRBD1 (6 bases). This CDR3 has 13 residues. Trimming took 0 bases from V and 3 from J, leaving 6 bases between them. In germline, CDR1 is SGHRS, CDR2 YFSETQ.